Shown below are 20 T cell receptor beta chains from a single sample sequenced in a study of shared clonotypes between healthy human individuals. Libraries were prepared by immunoSEQ multiplex PCR; TCRdb keeps only in-frame clonotypes and omits some of them. The sample has over a million clones, about 80% seen once. Source material: memory CD4+ T cells sorted from blood. Subset here: CD45RA-negative fraction. Source of these receptors: a man aged 18 to 30 in good health.

This clone was seen many times. V and J are TRBV5-6 and TRBJ2-1; D gene uncertain. The CDR3 runs to 11 residues. Germline V CDR1 and CDR2: SGHDT, YYEEEE. V was clipped by 2 bases and J by 7 bases, with 4 bases between them. Here the CDR3 DNA reads TGTGCCAGCAGCTTCCAAAATGAGCAGTTCTTC. Its protein product is CASSFQNEQFF.

The chain links TRBV5-4 to TRBJ1-1, with a tentative D call TRBD1 (5 bases). The CDR3 spans 14 residues. Germline V CDR1 and CDR2: SGHNT, YYREEE (reference sequence). V lost 2 bases to trimming and J lost 3 bases, with 11 bases between them. CDR3 region: CASSFGAGDTEAFF. The CDR3 DNA reads as TGTGCCAGCAGCTTCGGGGCTGGCGACACTGAAGCTTTCTTT.

This clone was counted only a few times. V and J are TRBV6-1 and TRBJ2-5, with TRBD2 as a possible D gene (5 bases). CDR1 and CDR2 from the germline V gene are MNHNS and SASEGT. The CDR3 extends over 14 amino acids. The germline V and J ends were trimmed by 2 bases and 7 bases, with 14 bases remaining between them. In DNA form, the CDR3 reads TGTGCCAGCAGTGAACTGGGCGGGTCCGGGACCCAGTACTTC. Translating it yields CASSELGGSGTQYF.

This chain joins TRBV10-3 and TRBJ2-5; 11 nucleotides line up with TRBD2. Losses at the gene ends were 4 bases for V and 5 bases for J; bases not matched to a gene: 6. The CDR3 loop spans 15 amino acids. Germline CDR1 is ENHRY and CDR2 is SYGVKD. CDR3 sequence: CAISGSGGAEETQYF. The CDR3 DNA reads TGTGCCATCAGTGGTAGCGGGGGGGCCGAGGAGACCCAGTACTTC.

About this clone itself: In the same sample, other DNA sequences code for this CDR3. The J gene is TRBJ1-5, the V gene TRBV9; D is unresolved. V lost 0 bases, J lost 4 bases, and 8 bases lay in between. The CDR3 runs to 14 residues. The germline CDR1 and CDR2 sequences are SGDLS and YYNGEE. In DNA, the CDR3 is TGTGCCAGCAGCGTAGGAGCGGGGAATCAGCCCCAGCATTTT. Protein: CASSVGAGNQPQHF.

Ten or more counts support this clone. The chain uses TRBV5-1 and TRBJ2-7, with 8 bases fitting TRBD2. This CDR3 spans 14 amino acids. The germline gives CDR1 SGHRS, CDR2 YFSETQ. V was pared by 3 bases and J by 3 bases, with 5 bases of the junction left unmatched. The CDR3 sequence: CASSWSGRGYEQYF. The CDR3 nucleotides read TGCGCCAGCAGCTGGAGCGGGAGAGGCTACGAGCAGTACTTC.

The CDR3 DNA sequence: TGTGCCAGCAGTTTAAGGGAGGGAGGAAGCCAAGAGACCCAGTACTTC. Its translation: CASSLREGGSQETQYF. The chain is built from TRBV7-2 and TRBJ2-5; 7 bases align to TRBD2. The germline CDR1 and CDR2 sequences are SGHTA and FQGNSA. The length of the CDR3 is 16 residues. V was pared by 6 bases and J by 1 base, with 11 bases of the junction left unmatched.

This sequence joins TRBV5-1 and TRBJ2-3; 9 bases are a match to TRBD2. The CDR3 loop spans 16 amino acids. The J segment lost 4 bases and the V segment lost 0 bases, leaving 6 bases of the junction unmatched. The germline gives CDR1 SGHRS, CDR2 YFSETQ. The CDR3 reads CASSLARASGADTQYF. Written as DNA, the CDR3 is TGCGCCAGCAGCTTGGCCAGGGCTAGCGGGGCAGATACGCAGTATTTT.

The chain links TRBV4-3 to TRBJ2-6, with TRBD1 as a possible D gene (6 bases). Germline lookup yields CDR1 LGHNA and CDR2 YSLEER. V was cut by 2 bases and J by 1 base, with 15 bases left in between. The CDR3 has 18 amino acids. The CDR3 bases are TGCGCCAGCAGCCAAATACAGGGAAAGGGGTCTGGGGCCAACGTCCTGACTTTC. It codes for CASSQIQGKGSGANVLTF.

This clone was observed a few times. This chain joins TRBV11-2 and TRBJ2-4, with D unclear. CDR1 SGHAT and CDR2 FQNNGV come from the germline V gene. V lost 4 bases and J 7 bases, leaving 17 bases between the germline ends. The CDR3 totals 15 residues. The chain's CDR3 is CASSSTWSFENIQYF. CDR3 coding DNA: TGTGCCAGCAGCTCAACATGGAGTTTCGAGAACATTCAGTACTTC.

The chain joins TRBV4-3 to TRBJ2-4; D remains ambiguous. The ends were cut back, 0 bases at V and 6 bases at J, with 6 bases in the middle. The CDR3 contains 13 residues. Looked up from germline, CDR1 is LGHNA and CDR2 is YSLEER. CDR3 in amino acids: CASSQELVNIQYF. The DNA of the CDR3 is TGCGCCAGCAGCCAAGAGCTAGTAAACATTCAGTACTTC.

This clone came up once. The CDR3: CASLKGLAETQYF. The CDR3 nucleotides read TGTGCCAGCTTAAAGGGACTAGCAGAGACCCAGTACTTC. This sequence joins TRBV18 and TRBJ2-5; 9 bases align to TRBD2. Germline CDR1 KGHSH, CDR2 LQKENI. Trimming took 7 bases from V and 4 from J; bases not matched to a gene: 4. CDR3 size: 13 residues.

This chain links TRBV1 with TRBJ2-2. TRBV1 is described as a pseudogene. CDR3 length: 15 amino acids. This chain's CDR3 is CTSSGRRWGTGELFF. For the CDR3, the DNA is TGCACCAGCAGCGGGAGAAGATGGGGGACCGGGGAGCTGTTTTTT.

The rearrangement joins TRBV25-1 to TRBJ1-4; D perhaps matches TRBD1 (6 bases). With 3 bases removed from V and 4 bases from J, the gap between germline ends came to 12 bases. CDR3 length: 15 amino acids. The germline CDR1 and CDR2 sequences are MGHDK and SYGVNS. This CDR3 reads CASSEASGVNEKLFF. CDR3 nucleotides: TGTGCCAGCAGTGAGGCGTCAGGGGTTAATGAAAAACTGTTTTTT.

Only a few counts were recorded for this clone. The chain carries TRBV5-6 and TRBJ2-2; the D gene is possibly TRBD1 (6 bases). Trimming cost V 1 base and J 1 base, with 8 bases left between them. The CDR3 has 15 amino acids. Looked up from germline, CDR1 is SGHDT and CDR2 is YYEEEE. The CDR3: CASSLRGLNTGELFF. The CDR3 DNA sequence: TGTGCCAGCAGCTTGAGGGGGTTGAACACCGGGGAGCTGTTTTTT.

Notes on this clone: Other DNA sequences of this sample code for an identical CDR3. The rearrangement uses TRBV14 and TRBJ1-2; no clear D gene. Germline values: CDR1 SGHDN, CDR2 FVKESK. The length of the CDR3 is 13 residues. The ends were cut back, 1 base at V and 8 bases at J, with 11 bases in the middle. DNA of the CDR3: TGTGCCAGCAGCCAAGTTTCCGTGAGGGGCTACACCTTC. It codes for CASSQVSVRGYTF.

The J gene is TRBJ1-4, the V gene TRBV5-8; a possible D gene is TRBD1 (5 bases). V was clipped by 4 bases and J by 0 bases, with 10 bases between them. This CDR3 spans 15 amino acids. In germline, CDR1 is SGHTS, CDR2 YDEGEE. The CDR3 DNA is TGTGCCAGCAGCCCGGGAGGGGCAACTAATGAAAAACTGTTTTTT. This gives the protein CASSPGGATNEKLFF.

This clone showed up just once. A read error may account for a junction end that differs from germline. The rearrangement joins TRBV10-3 to TRBJ1-3, with D possibly being TRBD1 (5 bases). The length of the CDR3 is 14 residues. The germline V gene encodes CDR1 ENHRY and CDR2 SYGVKD. CDR3 sequence: CAITQGRSGNTTYF. In DNA, the CDR3 is TGTGCCATCACTCAGGGTAGATCTGGAAACACCACATATTTT.

Worth noting for this clone: It is unclear where the CDR3 begins or ends on the DNA, so no DNA is shown, and the CDR3 is as TCRdb lists it. The chain recombines TRBV2 with TRBJ2-2; TRBD1 is the table's D call, not checked against the DNA. Termini included, the CDR3 measures 15 amino acids. CDR1 is SNHLY and CDR2 is FYNNEI in the germline V gene. This CDR3 reads CASILDRWGTGELFF.

The chain recombines TRBV25-1 with TRBJ1-1; 8 positions match TRBD1. The CDR3 covers 15 residues. The germline V gene encodes CDR1 MGHDK and CDR2 SYGVNS. Trimming at V came to 2 bases and at J to 2 bases, leaving 4 bases not matched to a gene. In DNA, the CDR3 is TGTGCCAGCAGTGAACCCGGACAGGGTAACACTGAAGCTTTCTTT. The encoded protein is CASSEPGQGNTEAFF.